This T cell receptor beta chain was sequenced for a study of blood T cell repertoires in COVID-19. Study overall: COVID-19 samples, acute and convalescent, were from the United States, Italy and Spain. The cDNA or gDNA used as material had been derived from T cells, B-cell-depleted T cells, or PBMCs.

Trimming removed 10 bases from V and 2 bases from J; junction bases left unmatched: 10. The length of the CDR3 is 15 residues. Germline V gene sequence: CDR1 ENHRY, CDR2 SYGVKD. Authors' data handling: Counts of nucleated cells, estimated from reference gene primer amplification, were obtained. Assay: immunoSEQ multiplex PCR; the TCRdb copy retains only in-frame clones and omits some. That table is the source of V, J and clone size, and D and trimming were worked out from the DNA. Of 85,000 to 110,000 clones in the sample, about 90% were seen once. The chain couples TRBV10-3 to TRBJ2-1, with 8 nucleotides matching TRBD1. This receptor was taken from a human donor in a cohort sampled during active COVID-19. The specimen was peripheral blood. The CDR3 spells CATSPTGEAYNEQFF. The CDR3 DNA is TGTGCCACCTCCCCGACAGGGGAAGCCTACAATGAGCAGTTCTTC.